The 19 T cell receptor beta chains below all came from one sample that was sequenced in a study of blood T cells in healthy people across ages. With a J-beta primer mix and a sample-barcoded 5' primer, a second PCR ran roughly 6 to 11 cycles. TCRdb re-derived calls from the 5' RACE reads in MiXCR, one entry per CDR3 protein. Here the sample spans over 700,000 distinct CDR3 sequences, roughly 50% being singletons. The sample comprised blood. Receptors originate from a man older than 75 in good health.

The chain is built from TRBV15 and TRBJ2-6, with D unresolved. Deletions cut 1 base from V and 2 bases from J, with 12 bases between. CDR1 and CDR2 (germline): LNHNV, YYDKDF (reference sequence). This CDR3 has 17 residues. The CDR3 here is CATSRVSKRPGANVLTF. The DNA for the CDR3 is TGTGCCACCAGCAGAGTCTCTAAGCGTCCTGGGGCCAACGTCCTGACTTTC.

The chain carries TRBV14 and TRBJ1-4, with D possibly matching TRBD1 (6 bases). Trimming took off 4 bases at V and 3 bases at J, with 24 bases between the two ends. The CDR3 consists of 19 residues. From germline, CDR1 is SGHDN and CDR2 FVKESK. The CDR3 region has the DNA TGTGCCAGCAGCCCTAATAGAACAGGGTTCGCGGGGTCTAATGAAAAACTGTTTTTT. Protein: CASSPNRTGFAGSNEKLFF.

The genes are TRBV6-4 and TRBJ2-1; 8 bases are a match to TRBD2. The germline CDR1 and CDR2 sequences are MRHNA and SNTAGT. The CDR3 is 15 amino acids. The junction had 13 bases not matched to a gene; V was cut back by 0 bases and J by 15 bases. The CDR3 is CASSDSYSGRAPRFF. The DNA for the CDR3 is TGTGCCAGCAGTGACTCCTACTCCGGGAGGGCCCCACGGTTCTTC.

The chain employs TRBV20-1 and TRBJ2-5; D may be TRBD2 (6 bases). Trimming left V 8 bases short and J 2 bases short, with 18 bases between. This CDR3 comprises 14 residues. Germline V gene sequence: CDR1 DFQATT, CDR2 SNEGSKA (reference sequence). The CDR3 is CSPSPLAPQETQYF. In nucleotides, the CDR3 is TGCAGTCCTTCCCCCCTAGCGCCTCAAGAGACCCAGTACTTC.

This clonotype was detected once. The gene calls are TRBV6-7 and TRBJ2-2; 9 bases are a match to TRBD1. TRBV6-7 is an ORF for which the function is uncertain. V gave up 10 bases and J gave up 1 base; unmatched junction bases: 1. The CDR3 spans 13 residues. CDR3 residues: CAKGQGNTGELFF. The CDR3 DNA sequence: TGTGCCAAGGGACAGGGGAACACCGGGGAGCTGTTTTTT.

This clonotype occurred a few times. The chain combines TRBV20-1 with TRBJ2-7; tentative D call: TRBD2 (5 bases). Trimming cost V 3 bases and J 0 bases, with 12 bases left between them. This CDR3 is 14 amino acids long. CDR1 and CDR2 (germline): DFQATT, SNEGSKA (reference sequence). CDR3 sequence (DNA): TGCAGTGCTAGTGGCGGGTGGAACTCCTACGAGCAGTACTTC. Residues: CSASGGWNSYEQYF.

In DNA, the CDR3 is TGCAGTGCTAGAGAGGACAGGGGGGTCAATCAGCCCCAGCATTTT. Translation: CSAREDRGVNQPQHF. V usage is TRBV20-1 and J usage is TRBJ1-5; 10 bases are a match to TRBD1. The V gene's germline CDR1 is DFQATT and CDR2 SNEGSKA (reference sequence). The CDR3 spans 15 residues. V shed 0 bases, J shed 3 bases, and the junction held 2 bases outside the gene matches.

The chain couples TRBV4-3 to TRBJ2-3, with 7 bases identical to TRBD2. CDR1 is LGHNA, CDR2 YSLEER, per germline. The V and J ends lost 2 bases and 2 bases, in that order; junction bases with no gene match: 7. The CDR3 has 16 residues. CDR3 nucleotide sequence: TGCGCCAGCAGCCAACAGCGGGGCCCTACCACAGATACGCAGTATTTT. Translating gives CASSQQRGPTTDTQYF.

J is TRBJ2-6 and V is TRBV19, with 9 bases fitting TRBD1. This CDR3 has 16 amino acids. Germline V gene sequence: CDR1 LNHDA, CDR2 SQIVND (reference sequence). The V gene end was trimmed by 6 bases and the J gene end by 0 bases; junction bases not matched to a gene: 3. Here the CDR3 reads CASRGTGLSGANVLTF. The DNA for the CDR3 is TGTGCCAGTAGAGGGACAGGGCTCTCTGGGGCCAACGTCCTGACTTTC.

The chain employs TRBV20-1 and TRBJ2-3; no reliable D call. The CDR3 extends over 11 amino acids. In germline, CDR1 is DFQATT, CDR2 SNEGSKA (reference sequence). The V and J ends lost 3 bases and 2 bases respectively, with 3 bases between them. The CDR3 loop is CSARATDTQYF. The CDR3 region has the DNA TGCAGTGCTAGGGCCACAGATACGCAGTATTTT.

This clonotype was observed once. A junction boundary mismatches the germline segment, possibly from a read error. The rearrangement links TRBV3-1 to TRBJ2-5; 9 bases match TRBD1. From germline, CDR1 is LGHDT and CDR2 YNNKEL (reference sequence). This CDR3 contains 15 residues. CDR3 nucleotides: TGTGCCGGCAGCTTAGGACAGGGGATAGGGGAGACCCAGTACTTC. Protein sequence: CAGSLGQGIGETQYF.

The V and J genes are TRBV10-3 and TRBJ1-2; D is uncertain. The V gene lost 0 bases and the J gene lost 4 bases, with 9 bases spanning the gap. Germline V gene data show CDR1 as ENHRY and CDR2 as SYGVKD. The CDR3 runs to 14 residues. The CDR3 sequence is CAISESRVGYGYTF. The CDR3 nucleotides are TGTGCCATCAGTGAGTCTCGGGTTGGCTATGGCTACACCTTC.

The chain joins TRBV11-1 to TRBJ2-1; 8 nucleotides align to TRBD1. V lost 2 bases, J lost 7 bases, and 16 bases stayed unmatched. This CDR3 comprises 18 residues. Germline values: CDR1 SGHAT, CDR2 FQDESV (reference sequence). CDR3 protein: CASSLRFGTGGSGNEQFF. The DNA for the CDR3 is TGTGCCAGCAGCTTACGCTTTGGGACAGGAGGGTCAGGGAATGAGCAGTTCTTC.

This clonotype turned up a few times. The chain combines TRBV5-1 with TRBJ2-5; TRBD1 is a possible D gene (6 bases). The CDR3 contains 19 residues. CDR1 is SGHRS, CDR2 YFSETQ, per germline. V was shortened by 3 bases and J by 1 base, with 25 bases between the two germline ends. Written as DNA, the CDR3 is TGCGCCAGCAGCTCATCCGAGACTACAGGGACCTGGGTCCAAGAGACCCAGTACTTC. It specifies CASSSSETTGTWVQETQYF.

The CDR3 region has the DNA TGTGCCAGCAGTTGGTCGGAGCGGCCGCCTAACCCTTACGAGCAGTACTTC. As protein: CASSWSERPPNPYEQYF. The rearrangement links TRBV27 to TRBJ2-4, with a weak D call TRBD2 (5 bases). The J call may be in error: the DNA end matches TRBJ2-7 better. CDR1 MNHEY and CDR2 SMNVEV come from the germline V gene (reference sequence). The CDR3 is 17 amino acids.

The chain couples TRBV6-2 or TRBV6-3 to TRBJ2-1, with TRBD1 matching 8 bases. The CDR3 length is 18 residues. Unmatched junction bases numbered 10, after V lost 2 bases and J lost 1 base. In germline, CDR1 is MNHEY, CDR2 SVGEGT. The CDR3 DNA reads TGTGCCAGCAGTTACACGATAGGACAGGGAGAGTCCTACAATGAGCAGTTCTTC. Translated, it gives CASSYTIGQGESYNEQFF.

The chain combines TRBV7-9 with TRBJ2-3; possibly TRBD2 for D (5 bases). This CDR3 is 16 amino acids long. The germline V and J ends were trimmed by 6 bases and 2 bases, with 18 bases remaining between them. Germline assignment: CDR1 SEHNR and CDR2 FQNEAQ (reference sequence). This CDR3 is CASRGRPEEATDTQYF. The DNA of the CDR3 is TGTGCCAGCAGAGGGCGGCCGGAGGAGGCCACAGATACGCAGTATTTT.

The rearrangement uses TRBV4-1 and TRBJ2-5, with 12 bases aligning to TRBD2. CDR3 size: 16 residues. V dropped 4 bases and J dropped 0; count of bases not matched to a gene: 3. Germline-derived CDR1 and CDR2 are MGHRA and YSYEKL. CDR3 amino acids: CASSRTSGTYQETQYF. DNA of the CDR3: TGCGCCAGCAGCCGGACTAGCGGGACATACCAAGAGACCCAGTACTTC.

The genes are TRBV9 and TRBJ2-1; D uncertain. V lost 6 bases, J lost 5 bases, and 12 bases lay in between. This CDR3 has 13 amino acids. Germline lookup yields CDR1 SGDLS and CDR2 YYNGEE. This CDR3 is CASTLDRDNEQFF. The CDR3 DNA sequence: TGTGCCAGCACCCTAGACCGCGACAATGAGCAGTTCTTC.